Given below is one T cell receptor beta chain in context. This record belongs to a study of blood T cell repertoires in COVID-19. In the study overall: The study drew acute and convalescent COVID-19 samples from the United States, Italy and Spain. The cDNA or gDNA used as material had been derived from T cells, B-cell-depleted T cells, or PBMCs.

Source study methods: The assay estimated nucleated cells by amplifying reference gene primers. Method: immunoSEQ multiplex PCR; TCRdb's copy keeps in-frame clones and lacks some. D and trimming come from the DNA, and the V and J calls and clone size come from that table. The sample contains 90,000 to 150,000 clones, over 75% of which appear only once. The CDR3 is made up of 16 amino acids. Germline values: CDR1 MNHEY, CDR2 SVGAGI. Trimming took 0 bases from V and 0 from J, leaving 9 bases between them. The sequence was obtained from a man of 80 years or more with acute or convalescent COVID-19. The J gene is TRBJ1-3, the V gene TRBV6-5; unclear D gene. What was sequenced was peripheral blood. CDR3 in amino acids: CASSYSARNSGNTIYF. The CDR3 region has the DNA TGTGCCAGCAGTTACTCGGCCAGGAACTCTGGAAACACCATATATTTT.